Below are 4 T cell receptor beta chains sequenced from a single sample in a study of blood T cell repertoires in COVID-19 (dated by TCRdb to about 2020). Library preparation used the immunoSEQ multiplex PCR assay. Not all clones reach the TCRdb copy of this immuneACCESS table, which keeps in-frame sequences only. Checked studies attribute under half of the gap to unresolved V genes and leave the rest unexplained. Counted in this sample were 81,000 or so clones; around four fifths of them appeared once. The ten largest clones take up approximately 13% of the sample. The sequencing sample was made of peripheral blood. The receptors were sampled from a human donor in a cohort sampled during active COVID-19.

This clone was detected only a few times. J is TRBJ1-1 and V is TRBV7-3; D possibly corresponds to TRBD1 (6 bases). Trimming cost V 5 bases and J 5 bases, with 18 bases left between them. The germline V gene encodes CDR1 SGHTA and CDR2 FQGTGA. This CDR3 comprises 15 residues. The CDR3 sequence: CASSLSGALQTEAFF. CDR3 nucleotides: TGTGCCAGCAGCCTATCAGGGGCCCTTCAGACTGAAGCTTTCTTT.

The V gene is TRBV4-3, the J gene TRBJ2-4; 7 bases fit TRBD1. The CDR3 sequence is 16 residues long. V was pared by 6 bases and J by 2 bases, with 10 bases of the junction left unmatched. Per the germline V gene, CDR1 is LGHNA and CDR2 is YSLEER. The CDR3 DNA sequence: TGCGCCAGCAGGAAAACAGGGGCAGGGTCCAAAAACATTCAGTACTTC. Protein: CASRKTGAGSKNIQYF.

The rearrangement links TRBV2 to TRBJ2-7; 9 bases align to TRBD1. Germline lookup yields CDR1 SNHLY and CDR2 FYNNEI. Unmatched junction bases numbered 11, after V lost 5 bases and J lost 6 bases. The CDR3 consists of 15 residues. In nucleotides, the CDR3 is TGTGCCAGCAGTCCTACCGGGACAGGGAAACTCGAGCAGTACTTC. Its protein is CASSPTGTGKLEQYF.

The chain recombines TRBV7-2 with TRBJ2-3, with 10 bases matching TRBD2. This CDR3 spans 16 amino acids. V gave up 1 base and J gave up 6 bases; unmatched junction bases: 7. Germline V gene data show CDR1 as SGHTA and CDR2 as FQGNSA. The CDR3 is CASSLVPAGGPDTQYF. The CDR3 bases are TGTGCCAGCAGCTTAGTCCCAGCGGGGGGGCCGGATACGCAGTATTTT.